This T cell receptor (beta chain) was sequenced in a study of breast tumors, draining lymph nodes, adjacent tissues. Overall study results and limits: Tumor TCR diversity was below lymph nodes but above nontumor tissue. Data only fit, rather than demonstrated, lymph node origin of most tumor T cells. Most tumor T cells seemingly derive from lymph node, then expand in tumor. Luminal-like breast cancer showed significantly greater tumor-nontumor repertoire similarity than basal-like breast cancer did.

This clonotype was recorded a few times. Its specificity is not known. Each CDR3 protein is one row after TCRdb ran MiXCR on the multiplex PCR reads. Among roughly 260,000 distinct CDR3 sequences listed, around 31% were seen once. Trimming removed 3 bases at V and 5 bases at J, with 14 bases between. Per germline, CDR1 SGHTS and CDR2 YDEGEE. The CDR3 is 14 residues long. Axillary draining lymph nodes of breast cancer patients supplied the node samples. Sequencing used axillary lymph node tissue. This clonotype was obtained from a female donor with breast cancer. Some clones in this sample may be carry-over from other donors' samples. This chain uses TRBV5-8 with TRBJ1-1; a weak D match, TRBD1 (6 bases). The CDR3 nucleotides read TGTGCCAGCAGCTCGCAGGGGATCGGAACTGAAGCTTTCTTT. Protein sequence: CASSSQGIGTEAFF. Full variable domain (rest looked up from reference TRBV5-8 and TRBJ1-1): EAGVTQSPTHLIKTRGQQATLRCSPISGHTSVYWYQQALGLGLQFLLWYDEGEERNRGNFPPRFSGRQFPNYSSELNVNALELEDSALYLCASSSQGIGTEAFFGQGTRLTVV.